Following are 2 T cell receptor beta chains from one sample sequenced in a study of tumor and adjacent non-tumor tissue in lung cancer. TCRbeta libraries were built with three rounds of nested PCR, modified from ARM-PCR. TCRdb reprocessed the multiplex PCR reads with MiXCR, giving one entry per CDR3 protein. The sample carries about 200,000 distinct CDR3 sequences, 71% recorded once. The template was RNA from unsorted bulk tissue. Source material: lung tumor tissue. Every receptor here comes from a man aged 55 to 70 with non-small cell lung cancer.

The table lists this clonotype with many counts. The J gene is TRBJ2-1, the V gene TRBV5-4; D not resolved. Looked up from germline, CDR1 is SGHNT and CDR2 is YYREEE (reference sequence). V was shortened by 4 bases and J by 2 bases, with 7 bases between the two germline ends. The CDR3 extends over 13 amino acids. The CDR3 sequence is CASSAGPYNEQFF. The CDR3 DNA reads as TGTGCCAGCAGCGCCGGGCCCTACAATGAGCAGTTCTTC.

The chain's CDR3 is CASSRGAAYEQYF. In DNA, the CDR3 is TGCGCCAGCAGCCGCGGGGCCGCCTACGAGCAGTACTTC. The V call is TRBV4-1, the J call TRBJ2-7; weak D call: TRBD2 (6 bases). The CDR3 covers 13 residues. The germline V and J ends were trimmed by 4 bases and 2 bases, with 9 bases remaining between them. Germline V gene lookup returns CDR1 MGHRA and CDR2 YSYEKL.